This record concerns one T cell receptor (beta chain) sequence. Its antigen is currently unknown. Germline-derived CDR1 and CDR2 are SGHDN and FVKESK. This CDR3 contains 14 residues. The V end lost 1 base, the J end lost 4 bases, and 10 bases lay between the germline ends. The data were produced by immunoSEQ multiplex PCR, yet TCRdb's version contains in-frame clones alone and is incomplete. The sample lists about 120,000 clones; approximately 86% were seen once. This sample is drawn from a study of T cell responses to AZD1222 COVID-19 vaccine. Study-wide results and caveats: Seropositive at baseline were only six or seven AZD1222 recipients.

The input for sequencing was peripheral blood, taken on day 0 of AZD1222 vaccination. This TCR came from an adult in good health. The rearrangement links TRBV14 to TRBJ1-1; D may be TRBD1 (5 bases). The CDR3 DNA is TGTGCCAGCAGCCAAGCCAGGGCGGGCACTGAAGCTTTCTTT. Its protein is CASSQARAGTEAFF.